The TCR beta chain described here comes from a study of blood T cell repertoires in COVID-19. At the level of the study: Samples taken during acute and convalescent COVID-19 were collected in the United States, Italy and Spain. T cells, B-cell-depleted T cells, or PBMCs supplied cDNA or gDNA.

Per germline, CDR1 LNHNV and CDR2 YYDKDF (reference sequence). This CDR3 comprises 12 residues. V lost 0 bases, J lost 12 bases, and 11 bases lay in between. The table lists this clone with a count of one. Authors' analysis steps: Nucleated cell number was recorded as an estimate derived from reference gene primer amplification. Sequencing used immunoSEQ multiplex PCR; TCRdb keeps in-frame clones, though not all of them. D and trimming were read from the DNA, whereas the V and J calls and clone size are those reported in that table. The top ten clones hold roughly 50% of a sample with tens of thousands of clones, 80% to 85% of them seen once.

This TCR was recovered from a man between 65 and 80 years old with acute or convalescent COVID-19. Material: peripheral blood. V gene TRBV15 combines with J gene TRBJ1-2; perhaps TRBD1 as D (5 bases). The CDR3 protein is CATSRETGRHTF. CDR3 nucleotides: TGTGCCACCAGCAGAGAAACAGGCCGGCACACCTTC.